Listed below are T cell receptor beta chains from one sample, sequenced in a study of neurological immune-mediated disorders. TCRdb independently ran MiXCR on the 5' RACE reads; one entry per CDR3 protein. The data hold some 47,000 distinct CDR3 sequences, with roughly 6.3% observed a single time. Sequenced: CD4+ T cells from blood. The receptors come from a woman between 35 and 50 years old in good health. The conserved cysteine and the conserved F or W are not part of the CDR3 here. Fields, in order: V gene, clone size, CDR3 protein. The size entry is marked missing in some rows and otherwise reads once, few, many or a size class.

TRBV29-1 | many | SVDFPAGYNEQF
TRBV28 | many | ASSTSSYEQY
TRBV9 | many | ASSKGLAGTTGELF
TRBV5-1 | many | ASSLEQGTEQF
TRBV5-1 | many | ASSISVTDTQY
TRBV5-1 | many | ASSYDSFSNQPQH
TRBV4-3 | many | ASSQDRGLAGGLRSEQY
TRBV12-3/TRBV12-4 | many | ASSLRLAGGPVTGELF
TRBV29-1 | NA | SARAGDYEQY
TRBV12-3/TRBV12-4 | many | ASSLASGVRKTGELF
TRBV25-1 | many | ASTSDPPRNTEAF
TRBV5-1 | many | ASSGTGETNEKLF
TRBV2 | many | ASREAVGNEQF
TRBV9 | many | ASSANELRQLTPTDTQY
TRBV5-1 | many | ASSLSSGASGETQY
TRBV3-1 | many | ASSLYVPGLAGVSYEQY
TRBV9 | NA | ASAGGPYNEQF
TRBV29-1 | many | SVGEDYGYT
TRBV29-1 | many | SVIYSSGANVLT
TRBV5-1 | many | ASSSGTSGRGADTQY
TRBV18 | many | ASSGGTGPFEAF
TRBV20-1 | many | SARSPRQGGNTGELF
TRBV19 | many | ASSGRASGTGELF
TRBV24-1 | many | ATSDDRTSGVLSSYNEQF
TRBV3-1 | many | ASSPTSGFSYNEQF
TRBV20-1 | many | SARVGLGLGGPGRYNEQF
TRBV5-1 | many | ASNLASGEYNEQF
TRBV21-1 | many | ASSSSRDKRNTEAF
TRBV12-3/TRBV12-4 | many | ASSSSSWRRVGTDTQY
TRBV28 | many | ASSLHGLAGLNEQF
TRBV2 | many | ASSEAGGTVQY
TRBV7-9 | many | ASSAGGLAGVWGEQF
TRBV5-1 | many | ASSRLSGRGIVGELF
TRBV12-3/TRBV12-4 | many | ASSLEGLAGGEQY
TRBV9 | many | ASSDGGGNTEAF
TRBV7-2 | many | ASSLIVVPYEQY
TRBV20-1 | many | SATGSADTQY
TRBV28 | many | ASTLYGELF
TRBV7-2 | many | ASSLFPRLSSYEQY
TRBV12-3/TRBV12-4 | many | ASTEGSLAKNIQY
TRBV20-1 | many | SAIQGGYGYT